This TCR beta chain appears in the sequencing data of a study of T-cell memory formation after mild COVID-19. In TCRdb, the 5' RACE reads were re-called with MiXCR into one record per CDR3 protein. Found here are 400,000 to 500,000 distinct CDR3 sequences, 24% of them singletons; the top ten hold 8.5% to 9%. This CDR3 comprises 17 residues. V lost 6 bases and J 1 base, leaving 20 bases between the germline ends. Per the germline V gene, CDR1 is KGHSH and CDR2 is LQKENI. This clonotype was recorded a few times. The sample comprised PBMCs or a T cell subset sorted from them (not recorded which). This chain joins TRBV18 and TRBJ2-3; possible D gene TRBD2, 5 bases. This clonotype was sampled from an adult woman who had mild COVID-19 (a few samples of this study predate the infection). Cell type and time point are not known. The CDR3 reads CASSPVAIRPRTDTQYF. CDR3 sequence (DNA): TGTGCCAGCTCTCCTGTAGCGATTCGACCCCGCACAGATACGCAGTATTTT.